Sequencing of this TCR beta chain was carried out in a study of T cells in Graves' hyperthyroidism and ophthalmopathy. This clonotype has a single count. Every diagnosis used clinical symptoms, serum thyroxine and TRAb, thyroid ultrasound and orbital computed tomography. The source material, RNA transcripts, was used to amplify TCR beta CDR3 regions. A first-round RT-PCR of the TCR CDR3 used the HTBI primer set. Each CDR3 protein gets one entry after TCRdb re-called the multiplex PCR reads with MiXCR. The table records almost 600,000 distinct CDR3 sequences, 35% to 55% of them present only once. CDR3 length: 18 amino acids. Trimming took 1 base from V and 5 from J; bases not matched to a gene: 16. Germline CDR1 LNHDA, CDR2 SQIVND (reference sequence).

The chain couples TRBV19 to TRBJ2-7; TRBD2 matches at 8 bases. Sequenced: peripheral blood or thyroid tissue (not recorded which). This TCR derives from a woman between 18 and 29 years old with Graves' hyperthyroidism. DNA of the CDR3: TGTGCCAGTAGTATAGGGGCTTGGTCAGCGGGAGCCTTGGACGAGCAGTACTTC. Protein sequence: CASSIGAWSAGALDEQYF.